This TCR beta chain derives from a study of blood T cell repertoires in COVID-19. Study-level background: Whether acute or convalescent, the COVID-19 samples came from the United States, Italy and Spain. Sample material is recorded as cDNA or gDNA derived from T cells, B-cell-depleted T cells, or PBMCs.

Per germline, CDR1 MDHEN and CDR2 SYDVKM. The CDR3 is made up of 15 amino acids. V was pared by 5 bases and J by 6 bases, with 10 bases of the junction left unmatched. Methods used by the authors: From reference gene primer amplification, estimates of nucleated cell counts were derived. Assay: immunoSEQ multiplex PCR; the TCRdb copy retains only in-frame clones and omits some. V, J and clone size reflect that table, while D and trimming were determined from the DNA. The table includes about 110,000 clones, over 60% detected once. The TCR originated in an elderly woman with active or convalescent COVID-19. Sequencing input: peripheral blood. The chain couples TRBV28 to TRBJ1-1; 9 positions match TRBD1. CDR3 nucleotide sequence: TGTGCCAGCAGTCCAGTCCCGGGACAGGGTGCTGAAGCTTTCTTT. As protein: CASSPVPGQGAEAFF.